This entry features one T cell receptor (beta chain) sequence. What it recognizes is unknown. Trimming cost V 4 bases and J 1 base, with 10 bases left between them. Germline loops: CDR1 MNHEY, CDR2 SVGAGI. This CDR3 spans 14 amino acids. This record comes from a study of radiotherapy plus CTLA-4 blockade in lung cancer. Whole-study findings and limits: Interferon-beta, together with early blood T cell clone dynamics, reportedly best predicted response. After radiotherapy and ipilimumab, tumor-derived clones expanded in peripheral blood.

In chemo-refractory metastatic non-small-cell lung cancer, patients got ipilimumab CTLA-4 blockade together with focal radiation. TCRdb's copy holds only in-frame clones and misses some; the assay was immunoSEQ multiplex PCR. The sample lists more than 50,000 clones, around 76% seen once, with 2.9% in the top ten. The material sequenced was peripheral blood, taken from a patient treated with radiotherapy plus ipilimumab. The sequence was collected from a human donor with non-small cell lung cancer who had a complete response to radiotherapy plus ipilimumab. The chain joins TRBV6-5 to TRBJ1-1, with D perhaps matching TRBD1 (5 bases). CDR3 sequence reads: CASSLGLWNTEAFF. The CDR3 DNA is TGTGCCAGCAGTTTGGGACTCTGGAACACTGAAGCTTTCTTT.